This T cell receptor (beta chain) appears in the sequencing data of a study of T cells after somatic rescue of genetic block. This clone occurred once. The V gene's germline CDR1 is SGHRS and CDR2 YFSETQ. The CDR3 spans 15 residues. V lost 2 bases to trimming and J lost 7 bases; unmatched junction nucleotides: 5. Repertoires were generated with immunoSEQ multiplex PCR, while TCRdb's copy carries only in-frame clones and drops some. The sample includes 65,000 to 70,000 clones, 80% to 95% of them seen just once. This sequence joins TRBV5-1 and TRBJ2-1; 11 bases are shared with TRBD2. The receptor was derived from a man aged 40-49 years. Specimen: peripheral blood mononuclear cells (PBMCs). This CDR3 is CASSLGTSGRNEQFF. CDR3 sequence (DNA): TGCGCCAGCAGCTTAGGTACTAGCGGGAGAAATGAGCAGTTCTTC.